This T cell receptor beta chain emerged from a study of T cells after yellow fever vaccination. TCRdb itself ran the 5' RACE reads through MiXCR, one entry per CDR3 protein. The sample has hundreds of thousands of distinct CDR3 sequences; roughly a sixth are singletons. CDR1 is SNHLY and CDR2 is FYNNEI in the germline V gene. J was trimmed by 1 base and V by 1 base; bases with no gene match: 2. The CDR3 has 17 amino acids. The clonotype was recovered from a man in his late teens or twenties who received the YFV17D yellow fever vaccine. J is TRBJ2-4 and V is TRBV2; the match to TRBD2 covers 12 bases. Sequenced material: PBMCs, taken before the yellow fever booster vaccination. The CDR3 loop reads CASSEVGLAGAKNIQYF. For the CDR3, the DNA is TGTGCCAGCAGTGAAGTCGGACTAGCGGGGGCCAAAAACATTCAGTACTTC.